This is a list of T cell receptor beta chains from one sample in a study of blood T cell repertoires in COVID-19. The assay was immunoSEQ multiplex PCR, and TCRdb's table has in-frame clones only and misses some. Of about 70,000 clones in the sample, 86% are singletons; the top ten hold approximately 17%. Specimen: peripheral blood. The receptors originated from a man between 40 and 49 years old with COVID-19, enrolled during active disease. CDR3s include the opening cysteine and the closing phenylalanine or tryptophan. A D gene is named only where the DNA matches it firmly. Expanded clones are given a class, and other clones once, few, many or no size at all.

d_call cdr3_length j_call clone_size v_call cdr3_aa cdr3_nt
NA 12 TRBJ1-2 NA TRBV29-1 CSVGTSNYGYTF TGCAGCGTTGGGACTAGCAACTATGGCTACACCTTC
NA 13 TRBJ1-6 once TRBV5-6 CASSQGLNSPLHF TGTGCCAGCAGCCAGGGTCTGAATTCACCCCTCCACTTT
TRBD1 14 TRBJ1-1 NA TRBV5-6 CASSYRQGSTEAFF TGTGCCAGCAGCTATCGACAGGGGAGCACTGAAGCTTTCTTT
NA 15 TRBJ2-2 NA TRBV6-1 CASSESRQPGGELFF TGTGCCAGCAGTGAGAGCAGACAGCCCGGCGGGGAGCTGTTTTTT
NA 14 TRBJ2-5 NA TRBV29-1 CSARPGGSEETQYF TGCAGCGCCCGACCCGGGGGTTCGGAAGAGACCCAGTACTTC
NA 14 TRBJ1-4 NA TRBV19 CASTPDTTNEKLFF TGTGCCAGTACCCCTGACACCACTAATGAAAAACTGTTTTTT
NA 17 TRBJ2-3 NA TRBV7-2 CASSARSGGGGTDTQYF TGTGCCAGCAGCGCGAGGAGTGGCGGCGGTGGCACAGATACGCAGTATTTT
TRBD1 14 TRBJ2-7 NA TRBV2 CASSEGDRVYEQYF TGTGCCAGCAGTGAAGGGGACAGGGTTTACGAGCAGTACTTC
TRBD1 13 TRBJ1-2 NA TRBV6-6 CASLGQGIYGYTF TGTGCCAGCTTGGGACAGGGGATATATGGCTACACCTTC
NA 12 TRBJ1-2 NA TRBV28 CASSLGLYGYTF TGTGCCAGCAGTTTAGGGCTATATGGCTACACCTTC
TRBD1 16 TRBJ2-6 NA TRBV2 CASSGTGQSGANVLTF TGTGCCAGCAGTGGGACAGGCCAGTCTGGGGCCAACGTCCTGACTTTC
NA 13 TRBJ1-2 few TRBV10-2 CASSQQGRRGYTF TGCGCCAGCAGTCAGCAGGGGCGACGTGGCTACACCTTC
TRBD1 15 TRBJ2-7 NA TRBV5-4 CASSAYGQGAREQYF TGTGCCAGCAGCGCTTATGGACAGGGGGCACGGGAGCAGTACTTC
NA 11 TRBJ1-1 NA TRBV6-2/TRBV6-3 CASTYDREAFF TGTGCCAGCACTTATGACAGGGAAGCTTTCTTT
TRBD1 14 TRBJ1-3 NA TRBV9 CASSLLTGGNTIYF TGTGCCAGCAGCTTACTCACAGGGGGCAACACCATATATTTT
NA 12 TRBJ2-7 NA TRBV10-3 CAISVAAYEQYF TGTGCCATCAGTGTGGCGGCCTACGAGCAGTACTTC
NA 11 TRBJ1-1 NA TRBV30 CAWQGLTEAFF TGTGCCTGGCAGGGGTTGACTGAAGCTTTCTTT
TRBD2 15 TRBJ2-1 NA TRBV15 CATSSGTSGYNEQFF TGTGCCACCAGCAGCGGGACTAGCGGATACAATGAGCAGTTCTTC
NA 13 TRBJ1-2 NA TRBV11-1 CASSLNQDYGYTF TGTGCCAGCAGCTTGAACCAGGATTATGGCTACACCTTC
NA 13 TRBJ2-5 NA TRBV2 CANTKGGQETQYF TGTGCCAACACAAAAGGGGGCCAAGAGACCCAGTACTTC
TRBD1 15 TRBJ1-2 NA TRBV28 CASSLGGGQTYGYTF TGTGCCAGCAGTTTGGGTGGGGGACAGACGTATGGCTACACCTTC
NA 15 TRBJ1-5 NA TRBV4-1 CASSNRDNGNQPQHF TGCGCCAGCAGCAATCGGGACAACGGGAATCAGCCCCAGCATTTT
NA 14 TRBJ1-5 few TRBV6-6 CATWRGNSNQPQHF TGTGCCACTTGGAGGGGAAATAGCAATCAGCCCCAGCATTTT
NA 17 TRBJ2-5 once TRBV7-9 CASSLGRGSGSQETQYF TGTGCCAGCAGCTTAGGGAGGGGTTCCGGTAGCCAGGAGACCCAGTACTTC
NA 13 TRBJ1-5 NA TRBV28 CATLGEPNQPQHF TGTGCCACCCTCGGGGAGCCCAATCAGCCCCAGCATTTT